This T cell receptor (beta chain) emerged from a study of blood T cells in healthy people across ages. General observations from the study: Relative to aged donors, long-lived donors carried more naive CD4+ cells and displayed higher diversity.

Germline CDR1 reads GTSNPN; CDR2 reads SVGIG (reference sequence). V trimming: 4 bases; J trimming: 2 bases; junction bases outside the gene matches: 5. The CDR3 runs to 14 residues. Using a J-beta primer mix together with a sample-barcoded 5' primer, a second PCR was run for roughly 6 to 12 cycles. With 12 random nucleotides, a template-switch adaptor tagged each individual cDNA molecule. MiXCR, run by TCRdb on the 5' RACE reads, gives a single entry per CDR3 protein. The sample has over 1,200,000 distinct CDR3 sequences, 55% to 75% seen once; the top ten hold approximately 7%. Aged about 6 to 95, donors were systemically healthy Caucasians from Russia. Note on this clonotype: Its antigen is not identified.

J is TRBJ2-1 and V is TRBV30; TRBD2 aligns across 7 bases. The material sequenced was blood. The clonotype originates from a man aged 18 to 29 in good health. The CDR3 bases are TGTGCCTGGACTAGCGGAAATACCTACAATGAGCAGTTCTTC. Amino acid sequence: CAWTSGNTYNEQFF.